This TCR beta chain emerged from a study of lymphopenia after photon versus proton radiotherapy. Study-level results: Proton therapy kept repertoires fairly stable, unlike photons, which gained effector/memory cells.

Details on this clone: As yet, its antigen is unknown.

The protocol was immunoSEQ multiplex PCR, while the TCRdb copy is restricted to in-frame clones and leaves out a portion. The data show about 18,000 clones, approximately 92% seen once. The CDR3 sequence is 16 residues long. V was pared by 2 bases and J by 5 bases, with 7 bases of the junction left unmatched. Germline CDR1 reads MGHDK; CDR2 reads SYGVNS. The material was peripheral blood, obtained from a patient treated with photon-based radiotherapy. This clonotype originated in a woman in her forties with cholangiocarcinoma. The chain joins TRBV25-1 to TRBJ2-2; 8 positions agree with TRBD2. The CDR3 is CASSERAGAGTGELFF. CDR3 DNA: TGTGCCAGCAGTGAAAGAGCGGGAGCGGGGACCGGGGAGCTGTTTTTT. The full variable domain, completed using reference TRBV25-1 and TRBJ2-2, is EADIYQTPRYLVIGTGKKITLECSQTMGHDKMYWYQQDPGMELHLIHYSYGVNSTEKGDLSSESTVSRIRTEHFPLTLESARPSHTSQYLCASSERAGAGTGELFFGEGSRLTVL.